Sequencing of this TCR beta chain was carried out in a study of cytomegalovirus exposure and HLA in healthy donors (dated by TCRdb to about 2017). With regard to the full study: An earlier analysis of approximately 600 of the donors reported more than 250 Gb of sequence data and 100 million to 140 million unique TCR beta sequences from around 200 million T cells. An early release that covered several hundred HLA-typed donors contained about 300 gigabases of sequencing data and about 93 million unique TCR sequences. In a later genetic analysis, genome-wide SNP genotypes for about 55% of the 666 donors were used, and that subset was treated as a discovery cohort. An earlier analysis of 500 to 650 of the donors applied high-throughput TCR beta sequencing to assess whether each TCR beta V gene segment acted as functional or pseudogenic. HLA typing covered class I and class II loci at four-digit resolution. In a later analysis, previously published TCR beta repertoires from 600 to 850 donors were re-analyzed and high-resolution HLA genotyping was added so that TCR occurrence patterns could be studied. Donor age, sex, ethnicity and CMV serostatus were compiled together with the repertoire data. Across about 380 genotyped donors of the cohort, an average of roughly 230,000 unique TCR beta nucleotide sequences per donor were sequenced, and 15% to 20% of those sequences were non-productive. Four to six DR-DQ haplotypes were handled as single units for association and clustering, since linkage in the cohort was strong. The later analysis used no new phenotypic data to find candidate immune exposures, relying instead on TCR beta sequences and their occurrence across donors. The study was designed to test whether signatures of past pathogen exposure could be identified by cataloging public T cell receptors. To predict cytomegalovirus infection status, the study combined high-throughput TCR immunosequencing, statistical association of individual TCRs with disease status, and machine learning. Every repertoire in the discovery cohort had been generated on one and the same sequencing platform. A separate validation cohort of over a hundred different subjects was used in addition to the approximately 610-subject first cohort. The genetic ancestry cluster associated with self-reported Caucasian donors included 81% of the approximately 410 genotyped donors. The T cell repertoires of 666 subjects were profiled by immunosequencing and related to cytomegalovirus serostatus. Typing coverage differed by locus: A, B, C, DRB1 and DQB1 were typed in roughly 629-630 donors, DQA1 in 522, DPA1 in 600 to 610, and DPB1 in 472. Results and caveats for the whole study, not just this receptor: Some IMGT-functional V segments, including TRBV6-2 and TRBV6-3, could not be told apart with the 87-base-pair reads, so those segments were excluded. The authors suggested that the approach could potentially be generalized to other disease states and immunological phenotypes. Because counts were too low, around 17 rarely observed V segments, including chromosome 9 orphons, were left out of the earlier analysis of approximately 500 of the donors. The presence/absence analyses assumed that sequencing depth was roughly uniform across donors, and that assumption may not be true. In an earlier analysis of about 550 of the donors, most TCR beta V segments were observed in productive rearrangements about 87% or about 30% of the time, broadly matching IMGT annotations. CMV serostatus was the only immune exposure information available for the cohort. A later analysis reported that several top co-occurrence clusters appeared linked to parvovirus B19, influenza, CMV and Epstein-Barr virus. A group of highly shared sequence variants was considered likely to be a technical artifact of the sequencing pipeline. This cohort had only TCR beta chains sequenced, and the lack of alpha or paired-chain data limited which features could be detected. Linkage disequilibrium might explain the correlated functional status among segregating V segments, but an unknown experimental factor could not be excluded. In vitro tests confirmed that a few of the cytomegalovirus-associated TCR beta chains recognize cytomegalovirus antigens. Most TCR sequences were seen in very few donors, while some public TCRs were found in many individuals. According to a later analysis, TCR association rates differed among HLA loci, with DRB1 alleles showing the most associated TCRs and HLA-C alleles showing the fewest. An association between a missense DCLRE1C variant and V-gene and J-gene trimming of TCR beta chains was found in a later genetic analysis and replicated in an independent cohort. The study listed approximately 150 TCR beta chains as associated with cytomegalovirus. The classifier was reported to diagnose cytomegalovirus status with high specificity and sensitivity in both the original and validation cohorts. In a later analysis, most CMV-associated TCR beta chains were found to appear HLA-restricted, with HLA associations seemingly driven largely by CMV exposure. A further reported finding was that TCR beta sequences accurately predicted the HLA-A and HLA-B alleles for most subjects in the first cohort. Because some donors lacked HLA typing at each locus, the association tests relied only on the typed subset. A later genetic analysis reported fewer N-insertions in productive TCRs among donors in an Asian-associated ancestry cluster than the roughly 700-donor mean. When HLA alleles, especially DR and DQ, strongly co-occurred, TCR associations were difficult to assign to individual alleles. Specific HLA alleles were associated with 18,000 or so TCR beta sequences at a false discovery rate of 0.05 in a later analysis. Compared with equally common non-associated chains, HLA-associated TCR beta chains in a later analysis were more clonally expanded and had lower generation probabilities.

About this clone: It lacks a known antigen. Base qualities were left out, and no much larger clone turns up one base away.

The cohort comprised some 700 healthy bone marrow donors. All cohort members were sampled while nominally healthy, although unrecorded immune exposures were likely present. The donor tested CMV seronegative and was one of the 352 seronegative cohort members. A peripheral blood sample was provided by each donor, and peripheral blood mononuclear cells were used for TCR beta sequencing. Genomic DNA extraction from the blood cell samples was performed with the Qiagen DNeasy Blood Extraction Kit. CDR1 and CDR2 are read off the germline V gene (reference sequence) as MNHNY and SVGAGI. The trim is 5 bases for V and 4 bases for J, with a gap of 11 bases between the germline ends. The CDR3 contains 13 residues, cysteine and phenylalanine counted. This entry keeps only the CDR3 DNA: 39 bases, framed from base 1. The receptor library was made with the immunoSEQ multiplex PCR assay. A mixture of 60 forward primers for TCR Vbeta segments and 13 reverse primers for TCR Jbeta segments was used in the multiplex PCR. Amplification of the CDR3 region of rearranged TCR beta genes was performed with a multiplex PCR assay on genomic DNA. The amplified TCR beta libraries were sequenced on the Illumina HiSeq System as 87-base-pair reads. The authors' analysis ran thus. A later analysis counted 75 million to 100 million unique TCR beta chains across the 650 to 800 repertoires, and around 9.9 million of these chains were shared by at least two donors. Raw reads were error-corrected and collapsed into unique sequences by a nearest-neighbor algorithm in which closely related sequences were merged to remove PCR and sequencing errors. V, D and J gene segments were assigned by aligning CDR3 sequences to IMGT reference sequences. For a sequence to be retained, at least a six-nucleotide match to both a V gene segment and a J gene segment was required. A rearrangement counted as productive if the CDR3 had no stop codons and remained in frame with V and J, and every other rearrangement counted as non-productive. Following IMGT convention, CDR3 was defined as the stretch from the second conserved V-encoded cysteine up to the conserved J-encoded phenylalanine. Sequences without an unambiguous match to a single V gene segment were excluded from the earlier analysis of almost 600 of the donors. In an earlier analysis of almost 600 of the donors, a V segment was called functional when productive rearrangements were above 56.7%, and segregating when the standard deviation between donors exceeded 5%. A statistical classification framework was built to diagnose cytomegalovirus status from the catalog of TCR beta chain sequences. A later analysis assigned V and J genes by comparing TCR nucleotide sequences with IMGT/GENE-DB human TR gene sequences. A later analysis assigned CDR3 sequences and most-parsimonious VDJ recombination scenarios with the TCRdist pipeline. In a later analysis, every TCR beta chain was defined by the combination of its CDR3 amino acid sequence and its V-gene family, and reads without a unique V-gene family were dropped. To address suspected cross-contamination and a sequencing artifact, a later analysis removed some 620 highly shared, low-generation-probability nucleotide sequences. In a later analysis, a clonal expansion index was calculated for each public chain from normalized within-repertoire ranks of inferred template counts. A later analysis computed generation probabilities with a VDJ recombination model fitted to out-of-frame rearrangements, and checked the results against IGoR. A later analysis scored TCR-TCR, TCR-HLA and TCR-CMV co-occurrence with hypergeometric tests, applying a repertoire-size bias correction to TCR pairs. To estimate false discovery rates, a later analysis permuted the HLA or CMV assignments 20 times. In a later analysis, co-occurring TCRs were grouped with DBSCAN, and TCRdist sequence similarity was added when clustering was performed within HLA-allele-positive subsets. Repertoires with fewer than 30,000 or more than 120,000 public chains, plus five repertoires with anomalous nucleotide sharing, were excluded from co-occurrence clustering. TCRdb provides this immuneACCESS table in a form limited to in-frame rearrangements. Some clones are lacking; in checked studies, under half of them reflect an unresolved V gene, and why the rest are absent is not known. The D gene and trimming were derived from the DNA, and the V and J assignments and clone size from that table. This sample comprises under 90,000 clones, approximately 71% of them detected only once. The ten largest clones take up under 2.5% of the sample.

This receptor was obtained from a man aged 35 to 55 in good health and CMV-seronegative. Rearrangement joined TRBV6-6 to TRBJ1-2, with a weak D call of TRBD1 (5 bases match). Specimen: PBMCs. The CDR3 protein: CASSPSQVYGYTF. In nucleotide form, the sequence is TGTGCCAGCAGTCCGTCACAGGTCTATGGCTACACCTTC.